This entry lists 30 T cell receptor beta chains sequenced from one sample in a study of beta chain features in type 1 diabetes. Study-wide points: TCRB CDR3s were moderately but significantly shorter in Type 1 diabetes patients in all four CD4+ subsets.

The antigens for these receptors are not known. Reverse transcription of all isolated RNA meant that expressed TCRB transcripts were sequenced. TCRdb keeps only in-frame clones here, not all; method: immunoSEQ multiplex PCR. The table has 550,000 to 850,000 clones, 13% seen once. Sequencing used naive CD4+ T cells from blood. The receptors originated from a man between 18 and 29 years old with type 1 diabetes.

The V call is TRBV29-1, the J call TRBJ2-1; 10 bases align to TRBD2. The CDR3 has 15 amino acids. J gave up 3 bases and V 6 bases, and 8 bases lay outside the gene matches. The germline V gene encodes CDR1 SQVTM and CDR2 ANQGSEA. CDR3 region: CSVIFVAGGYNEQFF. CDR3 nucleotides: TGCAGCGTGATTTTCGTAGCGGGGGGCTACAATGAGCAGTTCTTC.

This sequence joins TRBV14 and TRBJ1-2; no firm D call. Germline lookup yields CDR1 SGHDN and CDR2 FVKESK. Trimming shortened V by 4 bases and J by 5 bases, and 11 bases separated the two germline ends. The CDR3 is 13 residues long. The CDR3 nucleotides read TGTGCCAGCAGCCCCAATCCGGCATATGGCTACACCTTC. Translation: CASSPNPAYGYTF.

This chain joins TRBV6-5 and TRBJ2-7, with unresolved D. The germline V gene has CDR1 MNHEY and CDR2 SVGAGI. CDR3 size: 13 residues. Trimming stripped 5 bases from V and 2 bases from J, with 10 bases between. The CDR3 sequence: CASSTDGAYEQYF. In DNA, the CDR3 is TGTGCCAGCAGTACGGACGGAGCCTACGAGCAGTACTTC.

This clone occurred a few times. CDR3 in DNA: TGTGCCAGCAGCCTCCAGCGGACAGGAGATGGCTACACCTTC. Its protein product is CASSLQRTGDGYTF. This chain joins TRBV7-9 and TRBJ1-2; 7 bases agree with TRBD1. Germline CDR1 SEHNR, CDR2 FQNEAQ (reference sequence). The CDR3 contains 14 residues. V shed 5 bases and J 6 bases; nucleotides not matched to a gene: 9.

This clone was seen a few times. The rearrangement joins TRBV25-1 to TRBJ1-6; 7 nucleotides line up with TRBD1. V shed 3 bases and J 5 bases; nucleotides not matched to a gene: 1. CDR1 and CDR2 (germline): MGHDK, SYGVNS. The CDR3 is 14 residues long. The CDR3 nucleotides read TGTGCCAGCAGTGAGGACAGGAATAATTCACCCCTCCACTTT. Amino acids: CASSEDRNNSPLHF.

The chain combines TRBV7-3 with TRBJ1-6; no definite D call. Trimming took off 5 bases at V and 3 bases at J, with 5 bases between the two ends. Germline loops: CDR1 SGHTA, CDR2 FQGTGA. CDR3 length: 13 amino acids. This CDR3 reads CASSPHYNSPLHF. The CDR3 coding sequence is TGTGCCAGCAGCCCCCACTATAATTCACCCCTCCACTTT.

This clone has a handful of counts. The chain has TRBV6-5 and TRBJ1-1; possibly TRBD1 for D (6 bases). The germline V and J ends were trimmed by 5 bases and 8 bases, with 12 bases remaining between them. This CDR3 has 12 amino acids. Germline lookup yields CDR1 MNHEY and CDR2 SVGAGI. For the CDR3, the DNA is TGTGCCAGCAGTAGACCCGACAGGGAAGCTTTCTTT. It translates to CASSRPDREAFF.

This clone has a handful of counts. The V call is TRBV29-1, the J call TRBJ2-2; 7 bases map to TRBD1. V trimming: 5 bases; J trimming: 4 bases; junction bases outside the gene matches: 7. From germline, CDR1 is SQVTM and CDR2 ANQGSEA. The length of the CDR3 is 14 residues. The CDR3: CSVSDRAGTGELFF. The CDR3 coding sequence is TGCAGCGTTTCTGACAGGGCGGGCACCGGGGAGCTGTTTTTT.

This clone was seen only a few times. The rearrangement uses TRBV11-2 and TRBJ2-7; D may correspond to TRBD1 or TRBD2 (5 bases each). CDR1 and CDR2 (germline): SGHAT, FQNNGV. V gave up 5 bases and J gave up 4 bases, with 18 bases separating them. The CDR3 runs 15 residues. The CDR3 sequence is CASSDIRRGAYEQYF. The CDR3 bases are TGTGCCAGCAGCGATATCCGCCGGGGCGCGTACGAGCAGTACTTC. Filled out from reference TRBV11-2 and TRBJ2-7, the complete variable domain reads EAGVAQSPRYKIIEKRQSVAFWCNPISGHATLYWYQQILGQGPKLLIQFQNNGVVDDSQLPKDRFSAERLKGVDSTLKIQPAKLEDSAVYLCASSDIRRGAYEQYFGPGTRLTVT.

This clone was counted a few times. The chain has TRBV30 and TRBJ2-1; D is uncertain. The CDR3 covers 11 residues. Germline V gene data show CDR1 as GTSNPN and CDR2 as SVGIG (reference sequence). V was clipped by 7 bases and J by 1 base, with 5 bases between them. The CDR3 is CASGSYNEQFF. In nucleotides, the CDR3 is TGTGCCTCCGGGTCCTACAATGAGCAGTTCTTC.

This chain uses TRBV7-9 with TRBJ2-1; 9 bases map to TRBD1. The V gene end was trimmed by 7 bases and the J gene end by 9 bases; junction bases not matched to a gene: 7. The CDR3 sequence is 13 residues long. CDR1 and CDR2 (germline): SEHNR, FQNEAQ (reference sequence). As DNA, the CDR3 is TGTGCCAGCAAGGGGACAGGGATGACTGAGCAGTTCTTC. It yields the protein CASKGTGMTEQFF.

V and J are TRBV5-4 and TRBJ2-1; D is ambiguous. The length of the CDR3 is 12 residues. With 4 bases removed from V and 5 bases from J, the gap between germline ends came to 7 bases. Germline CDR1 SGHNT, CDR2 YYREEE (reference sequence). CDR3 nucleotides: TGTGCCAGCAGCCCAGCGAACAATGAGCAGTTCTTC. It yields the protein CASSPANNEQFF. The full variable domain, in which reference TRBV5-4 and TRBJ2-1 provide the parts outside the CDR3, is ETGVTQSPTHLIKTRGQQVTLRCSSQSGHNTVSWYQQALGQGPQFIFQYYREEENGRGNFPPRFSGLQFPNYSSELNVNALELDDSALYLCASSPANNEQFFGPGTRLTVL.

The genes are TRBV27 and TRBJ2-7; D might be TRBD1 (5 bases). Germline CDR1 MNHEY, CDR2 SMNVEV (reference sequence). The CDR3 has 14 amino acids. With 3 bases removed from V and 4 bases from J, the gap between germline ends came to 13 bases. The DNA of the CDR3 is TGTGCCAGCAGTTTTAGGCCAGGGAAATACGAGCAGTACTTC. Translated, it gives CASSFRPGKYEQYF.

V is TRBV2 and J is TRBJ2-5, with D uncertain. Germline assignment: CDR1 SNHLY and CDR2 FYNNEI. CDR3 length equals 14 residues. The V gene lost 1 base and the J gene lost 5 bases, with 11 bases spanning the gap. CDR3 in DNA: TGTGCCAGCAGTGAAGGGACCCTCGGGGAGACCCAGTACTTC. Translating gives CASSEGTLGETQYF.

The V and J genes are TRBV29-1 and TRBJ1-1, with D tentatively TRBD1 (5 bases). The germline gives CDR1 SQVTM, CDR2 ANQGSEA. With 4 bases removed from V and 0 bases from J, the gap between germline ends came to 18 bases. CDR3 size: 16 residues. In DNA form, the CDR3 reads TGCAGCGTTGTGACAGCTACGATCGTAATGAACACTGAAGCTTTCTTT. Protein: CSVVTATIVMNTEAFF.

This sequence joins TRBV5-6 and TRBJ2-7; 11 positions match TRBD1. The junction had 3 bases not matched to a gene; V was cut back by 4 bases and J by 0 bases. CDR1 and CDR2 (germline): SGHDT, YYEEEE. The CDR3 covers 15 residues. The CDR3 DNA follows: TGTGCCAGCAGCCTGGACAGGGGGCACTCCTACGAGCAGTACTTC. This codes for CASSLDRGHSYEQYF.

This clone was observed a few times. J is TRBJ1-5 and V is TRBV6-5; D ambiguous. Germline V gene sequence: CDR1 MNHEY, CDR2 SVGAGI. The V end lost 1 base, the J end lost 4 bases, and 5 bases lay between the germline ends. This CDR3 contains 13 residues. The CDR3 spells CASSYLGNQPQHF. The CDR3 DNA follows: TGTGCCAGCAGTTACTTAGGAAATCAGCCCCAGCATTTT.

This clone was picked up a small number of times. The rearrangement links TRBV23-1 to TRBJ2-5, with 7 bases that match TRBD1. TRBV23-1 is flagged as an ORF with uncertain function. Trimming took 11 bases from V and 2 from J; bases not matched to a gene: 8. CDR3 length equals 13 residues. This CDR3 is CAPKPRGQETQYF. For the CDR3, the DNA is TGCGCCCCCAAGCCCAGGGGGCAAGAGACCCAGTACTTC.

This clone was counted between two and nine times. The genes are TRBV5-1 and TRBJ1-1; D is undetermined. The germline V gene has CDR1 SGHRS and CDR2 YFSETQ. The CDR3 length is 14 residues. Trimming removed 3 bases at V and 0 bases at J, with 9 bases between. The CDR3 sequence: CASSSNQLNTEAFF. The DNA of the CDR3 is TGCGCCAGCAGCTCAAACCAGTTGAACACTGAAGCTTTCTTT.

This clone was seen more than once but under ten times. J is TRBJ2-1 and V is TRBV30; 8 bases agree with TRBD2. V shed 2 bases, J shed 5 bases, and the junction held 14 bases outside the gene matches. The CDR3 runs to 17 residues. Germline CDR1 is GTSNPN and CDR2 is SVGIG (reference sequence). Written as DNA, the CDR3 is TGTGCCTGGAGTCTCGGATTTCCTGGCGGGGGGAACAATGAGCAGTTCTTC. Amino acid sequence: CAWSLGFPGGGNNEQFF. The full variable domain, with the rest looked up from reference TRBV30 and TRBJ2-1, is SQTIHQWPATLVQPVGSPLSLECTVEGTSNPNLYWYRQAAGRGLQLLFYSVGIGQISSEVPQNLSASRPQDRQFILSSKKLLLSDSGFYLCAWSLGFPGGGNNEQFFGPGTRLTVL.

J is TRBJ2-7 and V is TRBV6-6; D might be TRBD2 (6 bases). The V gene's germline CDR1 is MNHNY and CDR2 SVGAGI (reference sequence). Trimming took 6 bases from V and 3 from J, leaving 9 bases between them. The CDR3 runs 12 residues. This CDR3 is CASSPTSYEQYF. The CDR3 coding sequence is TGTGCCAGCAGCCCGACTAGCTACGAGCAGTACTTC.

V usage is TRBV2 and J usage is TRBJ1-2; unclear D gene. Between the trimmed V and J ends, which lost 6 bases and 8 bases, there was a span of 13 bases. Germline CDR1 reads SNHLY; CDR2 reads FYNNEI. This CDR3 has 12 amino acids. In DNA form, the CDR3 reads TGTGCCAGCAGAACCAGTGTTGGGGGCTACACCTTC. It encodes CASRTSVGGYTF.

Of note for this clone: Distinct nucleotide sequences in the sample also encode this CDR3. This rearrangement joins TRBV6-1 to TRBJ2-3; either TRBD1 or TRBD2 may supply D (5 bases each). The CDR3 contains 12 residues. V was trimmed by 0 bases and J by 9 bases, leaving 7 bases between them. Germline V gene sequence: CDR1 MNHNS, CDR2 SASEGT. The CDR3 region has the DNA TGTGCCAGCAGTGAAGCAGGGGACACGCAGTATTTT. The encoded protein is CASSEAGDTQYF.

Written as DNA, the CDR3 is TGTGCCAGCAGTGGGCCAGGGAGGCCAGATACGCAGTATTTT. Its translation: CASSGPGRPDTQYF. The rearrangement links TRBV25-1 to TRBJ2-3; the D gene is possibly TRBD2 (6 bases). From germline, CDR1 is MGHDK and CDR2 SYGVNS. Trimming shortened V by 4 bases and J by 4 bases, and 12 bases separated the two germline ends. This CDR3 has 14 amino acids.

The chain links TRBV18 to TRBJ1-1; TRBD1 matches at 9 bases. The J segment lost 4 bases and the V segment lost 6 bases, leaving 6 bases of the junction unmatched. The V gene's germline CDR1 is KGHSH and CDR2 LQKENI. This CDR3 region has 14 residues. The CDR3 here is CASSPWDRVTEAFF. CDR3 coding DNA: TGTGCCAGCTCCCCCTGGGACAGGGTCACTGAAGCTTTCTTT.

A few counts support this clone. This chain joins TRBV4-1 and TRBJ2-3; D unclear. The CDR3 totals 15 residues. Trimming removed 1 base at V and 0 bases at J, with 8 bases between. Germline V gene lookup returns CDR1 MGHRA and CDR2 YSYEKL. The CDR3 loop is CASSQGSTSTDTQYF. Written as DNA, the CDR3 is TGCGCCAGCAGCCAAGGCAGTACTAGCACAGATACGCAGTATTTT.

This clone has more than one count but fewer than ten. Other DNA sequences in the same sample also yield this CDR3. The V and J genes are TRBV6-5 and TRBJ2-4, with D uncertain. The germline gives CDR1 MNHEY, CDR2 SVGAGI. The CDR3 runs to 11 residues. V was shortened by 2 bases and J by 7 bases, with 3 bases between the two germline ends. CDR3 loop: CASSYGNIQYF. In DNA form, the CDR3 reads TGTGCCAGCAGTTACGGGAACATTCAGTACTTC.

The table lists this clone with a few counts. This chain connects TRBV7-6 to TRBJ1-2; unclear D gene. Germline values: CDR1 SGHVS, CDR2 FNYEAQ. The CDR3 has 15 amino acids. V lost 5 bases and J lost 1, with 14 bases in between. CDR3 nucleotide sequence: TGTGCCAGCAGCCTAAGGCGGGGAGTTAACTATGGCTACACCTTC. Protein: CASSLRRGVNYGYTF. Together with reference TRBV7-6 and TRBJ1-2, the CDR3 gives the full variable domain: GAGVSQSPRYKVTKRGQDVALRCDPISGHVSLYWYRQALGQGPEFLTYFNYEAQQDKSGLPNDRFSAERPEGSISTLTIQRTEQRDSAMYRCASSLRRGVNYGYTFGSGTRLTVV.

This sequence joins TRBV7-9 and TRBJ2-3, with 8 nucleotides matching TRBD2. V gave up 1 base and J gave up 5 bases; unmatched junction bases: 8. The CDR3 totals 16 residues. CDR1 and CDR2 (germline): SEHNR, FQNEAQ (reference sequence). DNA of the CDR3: TGTGCCAGCAGCTTAGGGACGGGACTAGACGGAGATACGCAGTATTTT. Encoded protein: CASSLGTGLDGDTQYF.

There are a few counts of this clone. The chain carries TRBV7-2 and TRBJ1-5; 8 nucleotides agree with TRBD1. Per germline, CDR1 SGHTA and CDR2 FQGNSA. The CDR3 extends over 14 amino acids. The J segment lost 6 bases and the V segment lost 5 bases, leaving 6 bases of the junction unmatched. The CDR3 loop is CASSPGQEGQPQHF. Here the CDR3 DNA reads TGTGCCAGCAGCCCGGGACAGGAGGGTCAGCCCCAGCATTTT.